A selection of T cell receptor beta chains follows, all from one sample in a study of blood T cell repertoires in COVID-19. This table comes from immunoSEQ multiplex PCR, and its TCRdb copy is limited to in-frame clones, with some not included. Of a few hundred thousand clones listed, about 80% are singletons. The sequencing sample was made of peripheral blood. These receptors all come from a person between 65 and 79 years old with COVID-19, enrolled during active disease. The CDR3 runs from the conserved cysteine through the conserved F or W. A D gene is named only where the DNA matches it firmly.

V gene	D gene	CDR3 protein
TRBV4-1	.	CASRFGSRNEQFF
TRBV5-1	.	CASSPGGQPVSSYEQYF
TRBV11-2	.	CASTRGMNTEAFF
TRBV25-1	TRBD1	CASSPRTGGEIEQYF
TRBV27	TRBD2	CASSAPRGGTYEQYF
TRBV10-3	TRBD2	CAISEFPALAGYEQYF
TRBV2	.	CASSEESRFSGNTIYF
TRBV10-3	TRBD1	CAIGGQGLYTEAFF
TRBV7-8	TRBD1	CASSSTTGSVGNQPQHF
TRBV28	TRBD2	CASSRSGGPETQYF
TRBV9	TRBD2	CASSVAIAGGPDTGELFF
TRBV5-4	TRBD1	CASSLGNRGSGNEQFF
TRBV28	.	CASRVFLEGREQFF
TRBV5-1	TRBD1	CASSLEGTGPNSPLHF
TRBV6-1	.	CASSEDTPNEKLFF
TRBV6-5	.	CASSYSGIRDTQYF
TRBV7-7	TRBD2	CASSAGGGSTDTQYF
TRBV6-6	TRBD2	CASRTSGRANEQFF